The 5 T cell receptor beta chains below all came from one sample that was sequenced in a study of tumor-infiltrating lymphocytes in primary liver carcinoma. Unsorted bulk tissue, about 19-30 mg of it, served as the source for co-extraction of RNA and DNA. The authors made TCR beta cDNA from approximately 500 ng total RNA with a constant-region primer. Libraries of TCR beta came from three nested multiplex PCR rounds with slightly modified ARM-PCR. Primers for the first two PCR rounds were TRBV1-TRBV30 forward primers and a C-beta reverse primer (approximately 10 cycles per round). TCRdb called the multiplex PCR reads again in MiXCR, with one record for every CDR3 protein. Counted here are 35,000 to 40,000 distinct CDR3 sequences, roughly 75% occurring once; the ten biggest clones make up 35% to 45%. Sample: tumor-adjacent normal liver tissue. All receptors come from a man aged 35-49 years with primary liver carcinoma and hepatitis B virus infection.

The rearrangement links TRBV28 to TRBJ2-7; D not resolved. The germline CDR1 and CDR2 sequences are MDHEN and SYDVKM. CDR3 length equals 11 residues. Trimming left V 2 bases short and J 10 bases short, with 9 bases between. CDR3 residues: CASSLIYDQYF. The CDR3 region has the DNA TGTGCCAGCAGTTTAATATATGATCAGTACTTC. The full variable domain, its missing parts supplied by reference TRBV28 and TRBJ2-7, is DVKVTQSSRYLVKRTGEKVFLECVQDMDHENMFWYRQDPGLGLRLIYFSYDVKMKEKGDIPEGYSVSREKKERFSLILESASTNQTSMYLCASSLIYDQYFGPGTRLTVT.

Comments on this clonotype: One end of the junction varies from germline; a read error may be responsible. The chain has TRBV5-6 and TRBJ2-7, with D possibly called TRBD1 or TRBD2 (5 bases each). The CDR3 runs 14 residues. The germline CDR1 and CDR2 sequences are SGHDT and YYEEEE. DNA of the CDR3: TGTGTCAGCAACCCGGGACCGGGTACGATAGAGCAGTACTTC. Amino acids: CVSNPGPGTIEQYF.

The rearrangement uses TRBV12-3 or TRBV12-4 and TRBJ1-3, with D hard to call. The CDR3 sequence is 15 residues long. V lost 9 bases, J lost 0 bases, and 15 bases lay in between. The CDR3 loop is CARTVDGSSGNTIYF. The CDR3 nucleotides read TGTGCCAGAACTGTGGACGGAAGCTCTGGAAACACCATATATTTT.

V usage is TRBV6-2 or TRBV6-3 and J usage is TRBJ1-1; 11 positions agree with TRBD1. CDR3 length: 14 residues. Germline trimming cut 9 bases from V and 2 bases from J; bases unmatched to any gene: 5. Germline V gives CDR1 MNHEY, CDR2 SVGEGT. Here the CDR3 DNA reads TGTGCCAGTACTTGGACAGGGGGCAACACTGAAGCTTTCTTT. It encodes CASTWTGGNTEAFF.

A remark on this clonotype: The conserved closing phenylalanine or tryptophan is absent in this CDR3, likely reflecting a read error. The DNA is left out, because the CDR3 cannot be placed on it with certainty; the CDR3 is given as TCRdb lists it. V gene TRBV6-1 combines with J gene TRBJ1-5; TRBD1, the D gene given by the table, was not confirmed from the DNA. The germline gives CDR1 MNHNS, CDR2 SASEGT. The CDR3 spans 15 amino acids, including both terminal residues. This CDR3 is CASSEAGHPNQPQYL.